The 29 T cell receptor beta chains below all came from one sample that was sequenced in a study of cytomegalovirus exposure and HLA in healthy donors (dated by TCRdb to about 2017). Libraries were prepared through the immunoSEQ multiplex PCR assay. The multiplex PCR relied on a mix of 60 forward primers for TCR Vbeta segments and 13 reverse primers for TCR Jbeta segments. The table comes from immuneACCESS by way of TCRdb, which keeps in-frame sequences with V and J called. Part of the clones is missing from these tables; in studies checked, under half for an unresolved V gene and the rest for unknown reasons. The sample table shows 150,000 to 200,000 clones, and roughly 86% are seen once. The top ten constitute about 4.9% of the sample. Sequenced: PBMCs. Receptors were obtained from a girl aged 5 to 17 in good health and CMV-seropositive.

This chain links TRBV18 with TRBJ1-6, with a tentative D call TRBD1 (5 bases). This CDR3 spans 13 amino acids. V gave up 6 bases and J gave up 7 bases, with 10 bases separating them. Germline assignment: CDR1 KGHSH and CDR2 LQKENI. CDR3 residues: CASSAGENSPLHF. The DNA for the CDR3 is TGTGCCAGCTCGGCGGGGGAAAATTCACCCCTCCACTTT.

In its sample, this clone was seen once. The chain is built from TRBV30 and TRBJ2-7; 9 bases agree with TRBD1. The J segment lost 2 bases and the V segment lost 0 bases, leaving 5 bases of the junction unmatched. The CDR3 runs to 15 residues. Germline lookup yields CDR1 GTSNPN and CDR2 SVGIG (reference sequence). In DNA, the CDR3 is TGTGCCTGGAGTGTACCGGGGACAGGGACCTACGAGCAGTACTTC. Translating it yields CAWSVPGTGTYEQYF.

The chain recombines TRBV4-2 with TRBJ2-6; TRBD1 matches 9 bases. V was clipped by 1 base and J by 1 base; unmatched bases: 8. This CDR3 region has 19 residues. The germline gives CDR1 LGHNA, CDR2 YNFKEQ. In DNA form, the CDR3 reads TGTGCCAGCAGCCAAGTTTACCGGGACAGGGTATCTGGGGCCAACGTCCTGACTTTC. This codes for CASSQVYRDRVSGANVLTF.

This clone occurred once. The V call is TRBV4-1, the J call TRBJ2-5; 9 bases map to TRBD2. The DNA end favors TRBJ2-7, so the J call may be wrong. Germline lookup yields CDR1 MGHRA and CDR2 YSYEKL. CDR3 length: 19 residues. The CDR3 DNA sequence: TGCGCCAGCAGCCAAGAGTCAACTAGCGGGCGGATCTCCACCTACGAGCAGTACTTC. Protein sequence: CASSQESTSGRISTYEQYF.

The CDR3 protein is CATSRSPGTGDFRSYNSPLHF. CDR3 nucleotide sequence: TGTGCCACCAGCAGATCCCCCGGGACAGGGGACTTTAGGTCCTATAATTCACCCCTCCACTTT. V gene TRBV15 combines with J gene TRBJ1-6; 10 bases fit TRBD1. The CDR3 loop spans 21 amino acids. V was clipped by 2 bases and J by 1 base; unmatched bases: 14. Germline values: CDR1 LNHNV, CDR2 YYDKDF (reference sequence).

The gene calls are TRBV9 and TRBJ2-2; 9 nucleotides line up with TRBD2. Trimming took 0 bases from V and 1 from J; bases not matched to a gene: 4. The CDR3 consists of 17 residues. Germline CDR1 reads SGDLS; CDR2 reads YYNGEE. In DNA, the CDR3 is TGTGCCAGCAGCGTAGACCCTAGCGGGATGAACACCGGGGAGCTGTTTTTT. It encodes CASSVDPSGMNTGELFF. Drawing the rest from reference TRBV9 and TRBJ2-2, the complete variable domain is DSGVTQTPKHLITATGQRVTLRCSPRSGDLSVYWYQQSLDQGLQFLIQYYNGEERAKGNILERFSAQQFPDLHSELNLSSLELGDSALYFCASSVDPSGMNTGELFFGEGSRLTVL.

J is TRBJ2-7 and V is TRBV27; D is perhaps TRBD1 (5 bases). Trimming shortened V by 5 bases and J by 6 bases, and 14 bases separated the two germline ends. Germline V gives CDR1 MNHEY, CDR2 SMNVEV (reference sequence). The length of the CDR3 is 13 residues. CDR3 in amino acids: CASSPGGRGEQYF. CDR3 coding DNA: TGTGCCAGCAGTCCCGGCGGAAGGGGCGAGCAGTACTTC.

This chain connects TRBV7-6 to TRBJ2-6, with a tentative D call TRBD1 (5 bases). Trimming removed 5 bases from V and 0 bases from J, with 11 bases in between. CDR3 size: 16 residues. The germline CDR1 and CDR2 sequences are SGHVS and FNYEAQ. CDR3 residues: CASSPRVISGANVLTF. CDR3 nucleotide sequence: TGTGCCAGCAGCCCCAGGGTTATCTCTGGGGCCAACGTCCTGACTTTC.

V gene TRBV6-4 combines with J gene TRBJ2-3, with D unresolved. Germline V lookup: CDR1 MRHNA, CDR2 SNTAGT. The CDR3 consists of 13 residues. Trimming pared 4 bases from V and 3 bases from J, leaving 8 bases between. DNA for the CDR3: TGTGCCAGCAGTGCGCAGGCGACAGATACGCAGTATTTT. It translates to CASSAQATDTQYF.

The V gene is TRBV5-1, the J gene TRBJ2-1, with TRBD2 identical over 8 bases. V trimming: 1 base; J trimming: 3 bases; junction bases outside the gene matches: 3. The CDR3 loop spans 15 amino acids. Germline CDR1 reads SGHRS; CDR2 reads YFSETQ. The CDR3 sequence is CASSLNGGDYNEQFF. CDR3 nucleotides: TGCGCCAGCAGCTTGAACGGGGGGGACTACAATGAGCAGTTCTTC.

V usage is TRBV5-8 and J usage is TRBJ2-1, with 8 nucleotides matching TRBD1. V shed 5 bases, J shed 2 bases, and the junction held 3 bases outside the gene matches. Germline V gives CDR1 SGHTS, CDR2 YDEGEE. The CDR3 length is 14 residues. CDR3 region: CASRQTGAYNEQFF. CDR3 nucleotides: TGTGCCAGCAGGCAGACAGGGGCCTACAATGAGCAGTTCTTC.

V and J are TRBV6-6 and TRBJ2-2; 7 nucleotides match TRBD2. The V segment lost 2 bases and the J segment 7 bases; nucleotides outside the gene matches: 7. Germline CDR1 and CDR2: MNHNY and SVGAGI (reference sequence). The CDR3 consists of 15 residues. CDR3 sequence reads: CASSYGTTGGGELFF. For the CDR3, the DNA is TGTGCCAGCAGTTACGGGACTACTGGTGGCGGGGAGCTGTTTTTT.

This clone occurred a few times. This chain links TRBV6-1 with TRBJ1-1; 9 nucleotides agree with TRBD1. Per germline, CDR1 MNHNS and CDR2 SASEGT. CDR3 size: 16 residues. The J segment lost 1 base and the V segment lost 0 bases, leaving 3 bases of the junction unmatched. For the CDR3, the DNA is TGTGCCAGCAGTGAAGCGTCGGGACAGGGGAACACTGAAGCTTTCTTT. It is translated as CASSEASGQGNTEAFF.

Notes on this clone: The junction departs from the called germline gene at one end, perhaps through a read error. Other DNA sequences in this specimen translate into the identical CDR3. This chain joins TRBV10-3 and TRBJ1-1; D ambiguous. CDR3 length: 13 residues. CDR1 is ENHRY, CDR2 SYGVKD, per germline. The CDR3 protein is CAISAAGGTEAFF. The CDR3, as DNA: TGTGCCATCAGTGCTGCGGGTGGCACTGAAGCCTTCTTT.

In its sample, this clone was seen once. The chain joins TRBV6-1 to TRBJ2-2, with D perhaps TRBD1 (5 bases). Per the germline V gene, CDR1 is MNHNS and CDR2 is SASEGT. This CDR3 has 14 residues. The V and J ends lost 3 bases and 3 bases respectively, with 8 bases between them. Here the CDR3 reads CASSDLRDTGELFF. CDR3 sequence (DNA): TGTGCCAGCAGTGATCTCAGGGACACCGGGGAGCTGTTTTTT.

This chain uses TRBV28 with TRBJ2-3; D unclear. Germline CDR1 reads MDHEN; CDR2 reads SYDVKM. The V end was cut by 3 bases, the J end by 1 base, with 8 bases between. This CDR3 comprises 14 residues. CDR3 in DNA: TGTGCCAGCAGTTTCGTAGTTGGCACAGATACGCAGTATTTT. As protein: CASSFVVGTDTQYF. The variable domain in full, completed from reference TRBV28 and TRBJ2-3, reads DVKVTQSSRYLVKRTGEKVFLECVQDMDHENMFWYRQDPGLGLRLIYFSYDVKMKEKGDIPEGYSVSREKKERFSLILESASTNQTSMYLCASSFVVGTDTQYFGPGTRLTVL.

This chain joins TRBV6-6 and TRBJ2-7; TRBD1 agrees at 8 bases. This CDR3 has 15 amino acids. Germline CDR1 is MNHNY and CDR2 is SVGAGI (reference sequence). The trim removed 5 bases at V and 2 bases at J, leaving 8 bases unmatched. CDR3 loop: CASSPGTGPPYEQYF. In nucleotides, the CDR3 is TGTGCCAGCAGTCCCGGGACAGGACCCCCCTACGAGCAGTACTTC.

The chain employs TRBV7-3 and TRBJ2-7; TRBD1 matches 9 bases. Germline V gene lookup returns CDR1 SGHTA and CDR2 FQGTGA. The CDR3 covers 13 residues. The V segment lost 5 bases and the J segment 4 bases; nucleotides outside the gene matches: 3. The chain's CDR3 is CASSTGQGYEQYF. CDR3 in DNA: TGTGCCAGCAGCACCGGACAGGGGTACGAGCAGTACTTC.

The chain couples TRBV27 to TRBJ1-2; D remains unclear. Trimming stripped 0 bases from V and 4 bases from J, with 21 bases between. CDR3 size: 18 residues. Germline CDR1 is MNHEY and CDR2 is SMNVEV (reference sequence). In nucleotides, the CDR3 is TGTGCCAGCAGTTTATCCGGGGAGATTCCCGACTACCCCTATGGCTACACCTTC. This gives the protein CASSLSGEIPDYPYGYTF.

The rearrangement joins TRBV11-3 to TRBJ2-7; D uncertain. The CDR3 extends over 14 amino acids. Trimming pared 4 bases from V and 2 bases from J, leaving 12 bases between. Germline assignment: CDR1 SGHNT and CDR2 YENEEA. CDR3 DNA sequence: TGTGCCAGCAGCTCCCTGGGCCAGGCCTACGAGCAGTACTTC. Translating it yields CASSSLGQAYEQYF.

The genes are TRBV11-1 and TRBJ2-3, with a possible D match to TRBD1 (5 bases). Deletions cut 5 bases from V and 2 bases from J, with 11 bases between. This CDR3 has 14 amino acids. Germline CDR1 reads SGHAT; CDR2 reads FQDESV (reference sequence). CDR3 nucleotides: TGTGCCAGCAGCCCGACAGTTAACACAGATACGCAGTATTTT. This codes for CASSPTVNTDTQYF.

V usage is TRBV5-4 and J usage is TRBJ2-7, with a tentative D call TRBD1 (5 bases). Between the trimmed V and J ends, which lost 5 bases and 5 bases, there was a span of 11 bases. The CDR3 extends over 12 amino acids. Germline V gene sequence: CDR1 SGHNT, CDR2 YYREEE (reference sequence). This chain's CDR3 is CASSPGPNEQYF. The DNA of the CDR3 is TGTGCCAGCAGTCCAGGGCCCAACGAGCAGTACTTC.

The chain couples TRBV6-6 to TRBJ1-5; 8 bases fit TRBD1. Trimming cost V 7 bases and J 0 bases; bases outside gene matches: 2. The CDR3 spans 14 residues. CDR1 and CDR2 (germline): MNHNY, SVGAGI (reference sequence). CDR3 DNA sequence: TGTGCCAGCACGGACAGGGCTAGCAATCAGCCCCAGCATTTT. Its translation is CASTDRASNQPQHF.

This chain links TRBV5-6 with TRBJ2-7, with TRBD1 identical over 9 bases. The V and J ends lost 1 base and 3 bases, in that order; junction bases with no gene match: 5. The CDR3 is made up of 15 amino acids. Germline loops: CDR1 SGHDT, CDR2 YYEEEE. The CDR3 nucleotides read TGTGCCAGCAGCTTGCGGGACAGGGCTAACTACGAGCAGTACTTC. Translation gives CASSLRDRANYEQYF.

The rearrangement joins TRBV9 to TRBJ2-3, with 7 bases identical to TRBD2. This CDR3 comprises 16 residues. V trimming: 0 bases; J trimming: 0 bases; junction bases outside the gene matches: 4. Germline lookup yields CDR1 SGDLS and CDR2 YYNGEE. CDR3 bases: TGTGCCAGCAGCGTAGACGGGGGGTGGAGCACAGATACGCAGTATTTT. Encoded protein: CASSVDGGWSTDTQYF.

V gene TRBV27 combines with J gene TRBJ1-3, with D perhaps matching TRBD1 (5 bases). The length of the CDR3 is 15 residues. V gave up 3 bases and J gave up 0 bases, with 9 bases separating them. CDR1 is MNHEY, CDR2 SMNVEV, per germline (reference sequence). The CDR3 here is CASSFSGNSGNTIYF. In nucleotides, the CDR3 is TGTGCCAGCAGTTTCTCAGGGAACTCTGGAAACACCATATATTTT.

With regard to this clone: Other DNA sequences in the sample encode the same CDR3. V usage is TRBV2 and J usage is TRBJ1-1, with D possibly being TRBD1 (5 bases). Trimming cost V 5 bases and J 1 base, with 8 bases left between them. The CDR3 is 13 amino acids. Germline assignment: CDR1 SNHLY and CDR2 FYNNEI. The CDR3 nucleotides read TGTGCCAGCAGTCGCGACAGGAACACTGAAGCTTTCTTT. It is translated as CASSRDRNTEAFF.

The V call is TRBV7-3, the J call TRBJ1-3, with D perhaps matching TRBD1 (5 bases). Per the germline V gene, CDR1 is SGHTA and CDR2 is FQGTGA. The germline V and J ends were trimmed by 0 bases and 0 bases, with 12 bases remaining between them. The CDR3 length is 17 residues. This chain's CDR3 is CASSLTGHSTSGNTIYF. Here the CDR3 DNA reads TGTGCCAGCAGCTTAACAGGACACTCAACCTCTGGAAACACCATATATTTT.

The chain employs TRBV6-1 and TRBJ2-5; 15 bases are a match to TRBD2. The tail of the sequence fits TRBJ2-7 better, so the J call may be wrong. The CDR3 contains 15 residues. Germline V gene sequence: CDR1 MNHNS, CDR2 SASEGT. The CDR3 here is CASSWTSGGEYEQYF. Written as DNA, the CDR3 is TGTGCCAGCAGTTGGACTAGCGGGGGGGAGTACGAGCAGTACTTC.